A selection of T cell receptor beta chains follows, all from one sample in a study of T cells in Graves' hyperthyroidism and ophthalmopathy. TCRdb reanalysed the multiplex PCR reads using MiXCR and keeps one entry per CDR3 protein. This table has about 600,000 distinct CDR3 sequences, 16% appearing once. Sequenced sample: blood. Receptors originate from a middle-aged woman with Graves' ophthalmopathy. Each CDR3 is given without its conserved first and last residue.

>TRBJ2-1|TRBV7-9
ASSLRSGSYNEQF
>TRBJ1-1|TRBV12-3/TRBV12-4
ASSQATGKAF
>TRBJ1-2|TRBV3-1
ASSQLLGYGYT
>TRBJ2-3|TRBV10-3
AISKMTTDTQY
>TRBJ1-5|TRBV19
ASSTDLPYSNQPQH
>TRBJ2-1|TRBV7-3
ASSGDVSSYNEQF
>TRBJ1-2|TRBV20-1
SAREEGAVYGYT
>TRBJ1-3|TRBV29-1
SVVGGTGNTIY
>TRBJ2-7|TRBV27
ASSPRPGQGYEQY
>TRBJ2-4|TRBV4-1
ASSQESTSGFANIQY
>TRBJ2-1|TRBV5-6
ASSPMTGTGSYNEQF
>TRBJ2-5|TRBV20-1
SAREFGGETQY
>TRBJ1-5|TRBV12-3/TRBV12-4
ASSGEGGYQPQH
>TRBJ2-1|TRBV29-1
SVVTSGRARNEQF
>TRBJ1-3|TRBV18
ASSPSRVSGNTIY
>TRBJ2-7|TRBV29-1
SAIPGQSYEQY
>TRBJ1-3|TRBV5-1
ASSLGQGIGDTIY
>TRBJ2-7|TRBV2
ASRRQGLYEQY
>TRBJ2-6|TRBV30
AWYRGRVSSGANVLT
>TRBJ2-5|TRBV5-1
ASSLNLAGGETQY
>TRBJ2-1|TRBV28
ASSLTTESYNEQF
>TRBJ1-1|TRBV3-1
ASSHAPGTGSGEAF
>TRBJ2-1|TRBV6-1
ATFAGQTNNEQF
>TRBJ2-7|TRBV27
ASSPRARQGVYEQY
>TRBJ1-4|TRBV20-1
SASLLGNEKLF
>TRBJ1-4|TRBV7-8
PSSQLTGATNEKLF
>TRBJ2-1|TRBV7-8
ASSFTSGGRNEQF
>TRBJ1-5|TRBV6-1
ASRRREGNQPQH
>TRBJ2-7|TRBV5-5
ASSLSGKLAGDIRSYEQY
>TRBJ1-4|TRBV3-1
ASSPTGWKDEKLF
>TRBJ2-7|TRBV20-1
SAEPNSGRAFDYEQY
>TRBJ1-2|TRBV6-2/TRBV6-3
ASSSSRGGGVGYGYT
>TRBJ2-1|TRBV7-2
ASSHSKVSYNEQF
>TRBJ2-7|TRBV6-1
ASMGLTYEQY
>TRBJ2-2|TRBV24-1
ATSGPPAGGTGELF
>TRBJ2-5|TRBV20-1
SATAVLDGRETQY
>TRBJ2-3|TRBV5-1
ASSPPGLAGTDTQY